These T cell receptor beta chains were read from a single sample in a study of OX40 agonist ivuxolimab in advanced cancers. Method: immunoSEQ multiplex PCR; TCRdb's copy keeps in-frame clones and lacks some. The table lists some 59,000 clones, about nine tenths of them singletons, with roughly 17% in the top ten. This sample comprised CD4+ or CD8+ T cells sorted from blood, obtained in a trial of the OX40 agonist ivuxolimab. Receptors originate from an adult with an advanced solid tumor such as melanoma, head and neck, liver or kidney cancer. The conserved cysteine and the conserved F or W are not part of the CDR3 here. A row's size may be missing; if present it is once, few, many or a size class.

>TRBJ2-2|TRBV7-6|-
ASSTSTSGLNTGELF
>TRBJ1-1|TRBV6-6|-
ASSYSRLQQEAF
>TRBJ2-7|TRBV9|-
ASSVGQGGYEQY
>TRBJ2-7|TRBV7-3|once
ASSPPQDRSYEQY
>TRBJ1-4|TRBV13|few
ASSLRVGVNEKLF
>TRBJ1-6|TRBV5-1|-
ASSPDRQGTNSPLH
>TRBJ1-2|TRBV2|-
ASSEGRVAGYT
>TRBJ2-7|TRBV18|-
ASSPSTGAYEQY
>TRBJ1-5|TRBV19|-
ASSGQGKGNQPQH
>TRBJ2-1|TRBV14|-
ASSQDLGLAGAHNEQF
>TRBJ1-1|TRBV6-6|-
ASRGPIPNTEAF
>TRBJ1-6|TRBV2|-
ASTGARNSPLH
>TRBJ1-3|TRBV10-3|-
AISPTGGKNTIY
>TRBJ2-5|TRBV4-2|-
ASSQNPGETQY
>TRBJ2-1|TRBV6-6|once
ASTGLAGVGEQF
>TRBJ1-1|TRBV29-1|few
SVADRAHTEAF
>TRBJ2-7|TRBV7-2|few
ASSPSGSRSYEQY
>TRBJ2-2|TRBV11-2|-
ASSPLAATGTGELF
>TRBJ2-1|TRBV18|-
ASSPFVAGDNEQF
>TRBJ1-1|TRBV30|-
AWSRQSFEAF
>TRBJ2-2|TRBV6-6|-
ASSLAGAGELF
>TRBJ2-2|TRBV5-1|-
ASMREIRTGELF
>TRBJ2-7|TRBV18|-
ASSRDRGASSYEQY
>-|TRBV11-1|-
ASSSDSTGTYEQY
>TRBJ2-7|TRBV2|-
ASSGQPLGYEQY
>TRBJ2-2|TRBV5-1|-
ASSPPGTGGTGELF
>TRBJ2-5|TRBV21-1|-
ASKVGGETGRETQY
>TRBJ1-3|TRBV19|once
ASSLSLRGRGNTIY
>TRBJ1-3|TRBV28|-
ASSSQPRVSGNTIY
>TRBJ2-7|TRBV6-1|-
ASSEGGQDYEQY